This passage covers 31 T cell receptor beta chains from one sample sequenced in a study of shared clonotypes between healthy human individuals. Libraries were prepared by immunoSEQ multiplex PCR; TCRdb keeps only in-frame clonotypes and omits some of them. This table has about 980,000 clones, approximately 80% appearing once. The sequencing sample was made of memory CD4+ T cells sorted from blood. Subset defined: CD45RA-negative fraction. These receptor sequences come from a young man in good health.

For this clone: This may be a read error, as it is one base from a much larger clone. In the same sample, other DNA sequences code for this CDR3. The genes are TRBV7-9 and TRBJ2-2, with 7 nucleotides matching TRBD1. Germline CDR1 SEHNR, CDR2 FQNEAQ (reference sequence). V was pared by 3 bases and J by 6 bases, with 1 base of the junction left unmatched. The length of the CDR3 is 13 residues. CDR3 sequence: CASSLQGAGELFF. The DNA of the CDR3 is TGTGCCAGCAGCTTGCAGGGGGCCGGGGAGCTGTTTTTT.

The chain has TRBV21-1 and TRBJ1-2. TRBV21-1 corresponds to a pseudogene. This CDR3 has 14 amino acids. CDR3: CASSKGGVCYGYTF. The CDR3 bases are TGTGCCAGCAGCAAAGGAGGGGTTTGCTATGGCTACACCTTC.

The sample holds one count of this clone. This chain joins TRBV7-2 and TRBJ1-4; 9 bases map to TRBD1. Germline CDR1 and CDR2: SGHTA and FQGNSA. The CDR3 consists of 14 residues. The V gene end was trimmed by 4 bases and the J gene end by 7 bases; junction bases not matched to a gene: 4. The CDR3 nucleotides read TGTGCCAGCAGCTCCGGGACAGGGCGTGAAAAACTGTTTTTT. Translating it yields CASSSGTGREKLFF.

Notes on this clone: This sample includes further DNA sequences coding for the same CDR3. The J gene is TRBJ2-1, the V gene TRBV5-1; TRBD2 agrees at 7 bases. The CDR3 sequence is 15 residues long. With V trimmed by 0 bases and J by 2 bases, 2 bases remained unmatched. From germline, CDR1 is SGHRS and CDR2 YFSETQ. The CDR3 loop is CASSLAGGTYNEQFF. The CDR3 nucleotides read TGCGCCAGCAGCTTGGCGGGAGGAACCTACAATGAGCAGTTCTTC.

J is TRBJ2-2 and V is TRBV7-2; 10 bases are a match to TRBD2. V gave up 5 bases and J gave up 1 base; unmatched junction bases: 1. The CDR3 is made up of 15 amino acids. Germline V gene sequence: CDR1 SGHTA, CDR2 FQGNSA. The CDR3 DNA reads TGTGCCAGCAGCCCTAGCGGGGGGAACACCGGGGAGCTGTTTTTT. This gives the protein CASSPSGGNTGELFF.

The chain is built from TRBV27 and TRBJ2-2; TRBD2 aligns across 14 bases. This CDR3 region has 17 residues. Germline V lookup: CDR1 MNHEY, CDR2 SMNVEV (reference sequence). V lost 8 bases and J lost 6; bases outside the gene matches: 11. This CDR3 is CASPEPRLAGGSGELFF. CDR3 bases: TGTGCCAGCCCCGAACCTAGACTAGCGGGAGGGTCCGGGGAGCTGTTTTTT.

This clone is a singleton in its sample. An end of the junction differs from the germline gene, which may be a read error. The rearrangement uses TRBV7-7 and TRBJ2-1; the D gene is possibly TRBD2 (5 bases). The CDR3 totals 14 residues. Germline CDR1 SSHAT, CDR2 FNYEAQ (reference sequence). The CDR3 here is CASSPGSSYNEQFF. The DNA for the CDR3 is TGTGCTAGCAGCCCGGGGAGCTCCTACAATGAGCAGTTCTTC.

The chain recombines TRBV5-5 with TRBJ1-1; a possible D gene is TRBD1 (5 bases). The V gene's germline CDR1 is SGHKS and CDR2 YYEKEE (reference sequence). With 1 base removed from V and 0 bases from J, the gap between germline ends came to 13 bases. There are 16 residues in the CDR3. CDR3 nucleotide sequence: TGTGCCAGCAGCTTGTCCGGGACTCTGATGAACACTGAAGCTTTCTTT. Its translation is CASSLSGTLMNTEAFF.

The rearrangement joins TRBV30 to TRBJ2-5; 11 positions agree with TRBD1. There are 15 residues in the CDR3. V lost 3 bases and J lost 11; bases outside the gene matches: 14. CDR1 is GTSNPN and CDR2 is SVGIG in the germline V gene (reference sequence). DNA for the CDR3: TGTGCCTGGAGACAAAGGGGACAGGGGGTGTGGGAGCAGTACTTC. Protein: CAWRQRGQGVWEQYF.

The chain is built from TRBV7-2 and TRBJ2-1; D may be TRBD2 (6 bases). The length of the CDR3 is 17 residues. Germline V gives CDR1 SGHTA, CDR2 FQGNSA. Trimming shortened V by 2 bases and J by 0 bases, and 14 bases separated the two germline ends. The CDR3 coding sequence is TGTGCCAGCAGCTTATCTGGCGGGGCCTACTCCTACAATGAGCAGTTCTTC. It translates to CASSLSGGAYSYNEQFF.

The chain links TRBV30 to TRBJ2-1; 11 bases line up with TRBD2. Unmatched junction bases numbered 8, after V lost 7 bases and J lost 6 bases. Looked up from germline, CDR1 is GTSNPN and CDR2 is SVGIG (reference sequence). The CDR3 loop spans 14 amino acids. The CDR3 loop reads CASLPSGRINEQFF. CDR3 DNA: TGTGCCTCCCTACCTAGCGGGAGGATCAATGAGCAGTTCTTC.

CDR3 in DNA: TGTGCCAGCAGCTCTGTGGGAAGCCAAGAGACCCAGTACTTC. Amino acids: CASSSVGSQETQYF. The rearrangement uses TRBV5-4 and TRBJ2-5, with D unclear. V lost 3 bases and J lost 1, with 10 bases in between. The CDR3 contains 14 residues. The germline gives CDR1 SGHNT, CDR2 YYREEE (reference sequence).

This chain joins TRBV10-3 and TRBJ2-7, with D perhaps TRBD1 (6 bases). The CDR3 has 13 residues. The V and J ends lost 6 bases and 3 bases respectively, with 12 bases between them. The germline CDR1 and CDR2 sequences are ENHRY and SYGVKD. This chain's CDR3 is CAIRPGQRYEQYF. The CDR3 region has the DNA TGTGCCATCAGACCGGGACAACGCTACGAGCAGTACTTC.

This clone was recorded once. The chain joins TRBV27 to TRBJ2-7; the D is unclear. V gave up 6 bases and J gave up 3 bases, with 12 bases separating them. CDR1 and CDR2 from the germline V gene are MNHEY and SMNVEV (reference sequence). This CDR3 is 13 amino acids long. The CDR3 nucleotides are TGTGCCAGCAGCCAAGTGAGTATCTACGAGCAGTACTTC. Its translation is CASSQVSIYEQYF.

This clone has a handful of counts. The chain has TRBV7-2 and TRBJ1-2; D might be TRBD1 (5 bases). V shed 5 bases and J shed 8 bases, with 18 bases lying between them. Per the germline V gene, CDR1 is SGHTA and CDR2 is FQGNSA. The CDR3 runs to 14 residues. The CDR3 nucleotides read TGTGCCAGCAGCCCCCCGGGACGCTCGAACGGCTACACCTTC. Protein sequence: CASSPPGRSNGYTF.

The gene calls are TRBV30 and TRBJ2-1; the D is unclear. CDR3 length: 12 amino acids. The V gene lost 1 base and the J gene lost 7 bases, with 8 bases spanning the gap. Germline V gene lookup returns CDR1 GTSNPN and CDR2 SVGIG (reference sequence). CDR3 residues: CAWSDQGNEQFF. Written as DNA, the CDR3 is TGTGCCTGGAGTGACCAAGGGAATGAGCAGTTCTTC. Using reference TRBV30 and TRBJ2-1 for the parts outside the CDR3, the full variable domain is SQTIHQWPATLVQPVGSPLSLECTVEGTSNPNLYWYRQAAGRGLQLLFYSVGIGQISSEVPQNLSASRPQDRQFILSSKKLLLSDSGFYLCAWSDQGNEQFFGPGTRLTVL.

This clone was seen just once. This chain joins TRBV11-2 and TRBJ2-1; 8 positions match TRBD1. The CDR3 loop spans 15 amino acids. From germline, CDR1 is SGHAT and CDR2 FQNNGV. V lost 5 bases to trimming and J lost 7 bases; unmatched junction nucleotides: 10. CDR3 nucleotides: TGTGCCAGCAGCCCAGGGGGCGCGGGGAAAAATGAGCAGTTCTTC. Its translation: CASSPGGAGKNEQFF.

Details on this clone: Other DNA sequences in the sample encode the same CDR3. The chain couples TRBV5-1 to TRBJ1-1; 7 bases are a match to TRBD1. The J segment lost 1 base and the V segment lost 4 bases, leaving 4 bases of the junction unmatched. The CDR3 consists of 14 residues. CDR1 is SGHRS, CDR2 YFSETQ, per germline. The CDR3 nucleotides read TGCGCCAGCAGCCTCGGGACAGCGAACACTGAAGCTTTCTTT. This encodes CASSLGTANTEAFF.

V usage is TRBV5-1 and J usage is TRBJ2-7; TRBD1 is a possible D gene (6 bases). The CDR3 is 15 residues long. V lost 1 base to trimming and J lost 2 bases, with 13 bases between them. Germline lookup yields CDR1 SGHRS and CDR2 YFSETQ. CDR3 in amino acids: CASSLSRTATYEQYF. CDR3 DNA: TGCGCCAGCAGCTTGTCCCGGACAGCCACCTACGAGCAGTACTTC.

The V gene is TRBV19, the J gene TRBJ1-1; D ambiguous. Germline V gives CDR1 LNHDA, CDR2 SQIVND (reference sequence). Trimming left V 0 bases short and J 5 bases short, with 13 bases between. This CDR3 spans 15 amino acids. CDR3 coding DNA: TGTGCCAGTAGTATAGATGTGGTGGTTCGGACTGAAGCTTTCTTT. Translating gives CASSIDVVVRTEAFF.

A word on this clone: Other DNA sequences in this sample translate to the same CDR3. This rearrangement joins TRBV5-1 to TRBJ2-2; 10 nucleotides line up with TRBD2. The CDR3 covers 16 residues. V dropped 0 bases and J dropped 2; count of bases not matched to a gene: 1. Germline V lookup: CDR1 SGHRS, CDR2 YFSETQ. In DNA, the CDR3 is TGCGCCAGCAGCTTGGGACTAGCGGGTAACACCGGGGAGCTGTTTTTT. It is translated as CASSLGLAGNTGELFF.

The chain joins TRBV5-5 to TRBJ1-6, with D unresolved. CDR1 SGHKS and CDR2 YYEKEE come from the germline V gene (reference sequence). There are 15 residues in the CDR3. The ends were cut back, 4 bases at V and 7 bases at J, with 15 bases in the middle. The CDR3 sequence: CASSVVTMGNSPLHF. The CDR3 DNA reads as TGTGCCAGCAGCGTAGTCACAATGGGAAATTCACCCCTCCACTTT.

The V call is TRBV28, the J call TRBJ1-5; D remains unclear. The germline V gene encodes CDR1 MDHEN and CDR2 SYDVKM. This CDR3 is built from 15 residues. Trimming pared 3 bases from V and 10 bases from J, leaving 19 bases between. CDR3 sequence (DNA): TGTGCCAGCAGTTTTTCAGGACCCGGAACAACTCCCCAGCATTTT. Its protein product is CASSFSGPGTTPQHF.

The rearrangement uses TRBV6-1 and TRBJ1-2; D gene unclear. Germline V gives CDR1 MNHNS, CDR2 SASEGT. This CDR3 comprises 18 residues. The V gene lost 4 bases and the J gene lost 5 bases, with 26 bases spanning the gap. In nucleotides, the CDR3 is TGTGCCAGCAGTGCGGGTTTCGGGAGGCGGGAATTTGGGTATGGCTACACCTTC. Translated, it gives CASSAGFGRREFGYGYTF.

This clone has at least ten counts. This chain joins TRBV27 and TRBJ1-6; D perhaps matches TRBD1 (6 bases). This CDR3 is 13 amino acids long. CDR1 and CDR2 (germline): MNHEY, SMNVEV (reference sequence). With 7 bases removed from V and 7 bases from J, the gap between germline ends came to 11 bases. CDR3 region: CASNQGRNSPLHF. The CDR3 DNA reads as TGTGCCAGCAATCAGGGGAGAAATTCACCCCTCCACTTT.

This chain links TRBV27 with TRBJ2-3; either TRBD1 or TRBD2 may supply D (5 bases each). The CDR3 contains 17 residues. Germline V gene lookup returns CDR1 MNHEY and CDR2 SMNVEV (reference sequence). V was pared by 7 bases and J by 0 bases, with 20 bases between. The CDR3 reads CASKLTSGPRSTDTQYF. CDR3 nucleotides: TGTGCCAGCAAACTCACTTCGGGGCCCCGTAGCACAGATACGCAGTATTTT.

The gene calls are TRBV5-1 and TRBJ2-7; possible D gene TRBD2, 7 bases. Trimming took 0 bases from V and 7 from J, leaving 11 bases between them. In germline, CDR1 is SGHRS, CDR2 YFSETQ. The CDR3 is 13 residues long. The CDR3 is CASSLDREGEQYF. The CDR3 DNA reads TGCGCCAGCAGCTTGGACAGGGAGGGGGAGCAGTACTTC.

CDR3 bases: TGTGCCAGCAGCTCAGCTCTAGCAGTCGGGGAGCTGTTTTTT. It specifies CASSSALAVGELFF. J is TRBJ2-2 and V is TRBV7-2; D is perhaps TRBD2 (5 bases). CDR1 is SGHTA, CDR2 FQGNSA, per germline. V was shortened by 4 bases and J by 7 bases, with 13 bases between the two germline ends. This CDR3 is built from 14 residues.

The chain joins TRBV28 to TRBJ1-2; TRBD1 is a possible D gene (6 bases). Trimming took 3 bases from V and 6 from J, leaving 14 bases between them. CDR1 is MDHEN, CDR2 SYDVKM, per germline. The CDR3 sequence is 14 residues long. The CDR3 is CASSFVRGANGYTF. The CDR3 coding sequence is TGTGCCAGCAGTTTTGTCCGGGGGGCGAATGGCTACACCTTC.

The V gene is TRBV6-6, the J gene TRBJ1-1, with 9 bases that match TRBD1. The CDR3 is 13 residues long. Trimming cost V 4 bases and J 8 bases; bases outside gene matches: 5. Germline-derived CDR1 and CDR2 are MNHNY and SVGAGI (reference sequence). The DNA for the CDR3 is TGTGCCAGCAGTTTTGGGACAGGGCGCGAAGCTTTCTTT. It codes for CASSFGTGREAFF.

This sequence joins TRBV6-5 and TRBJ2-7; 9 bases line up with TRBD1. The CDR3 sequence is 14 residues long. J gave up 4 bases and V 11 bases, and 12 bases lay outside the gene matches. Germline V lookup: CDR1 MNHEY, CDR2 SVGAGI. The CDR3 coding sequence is TGTGCCGCAGGGACCGGGACAGGGACGTACGAGCAGTACTTC. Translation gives CAAGTGTGTYEQYF.